This is a list of T cell receptor beta chains from one sample in a study of blood T cell repertoires in COVID-19. Using immunoSEQ multiplex PCR, the repertoire was profiled, and TCRdb retains in-frame clones only, with some absent. The data hold about 26,000 clones, with roughly 80% observed a single time. The sequenced material came from peripheral blood. The origin of the receptors is a human donor in a cohort sampled during active COVID-19. CDR3s include the opening cysteine and the closing phenylalanine or tryptophan. Each record gives: D gene, V gene, CDR3 protein. D genes are given only for firm matches.

>NA|TRBV10-3
CASHTGLQETQYF
>TRBD2|TRBV7-2
CASSGGPGTRYEQYF
>TRBD2|TRBV4-1
CASSQDGEGMGETQYF
>NA|TRBV11-3
CASSRQEGDEQYF
>NA|TRBV24-1
CATPGSRHFWVSNQPQHF
>NA|TRBV5-6
CASSPTRGALQFF
>NA|TRBV5-1
CASSLARGNTEAFF
>NA|TRBV14
CASSRKNKGKTYEQYF
>NA|TRBV12-2
CASRLGPDGSPYEQYF
>NA|TRBV27
CASSLTGNRPGTQYF
>NA|TRBV20-1
CSVPWSTQYF
>TRBD1|TRBV6-5
CASSYGTGPAFF
>NA|TRBV6-5
CASSPQLGQYF
>TRBD2|TRBV6-4
CASSDARLAVQETQYF
>TRBD2|TRBV4-2
CASSQDRLAGGGGEQFF
>NA|TRBV27
CASSSTSENIQYF
>NA|TRBV5-1
CASSLGIEYTF
>NA|TRBV4-1
CASSHRLGDGTGELFF
>TRBD2|TRBV7-9
CASSFRLAGAGEQFF
>TRBD1|TRBV5-6
CASSPPWTGENGYTF
>TRBD1|TRBV2
CASSGTGNYNEQFF
>NA|TRBV6-5
CASEQGQTQYF
>TRBD1|TRBV5-8
CARTGGYNEQFF
>TRBD2|TRBV7-2
CASSLAGTLADPYEQYF
>TRBD1|TRBV4-1
CASSHTGTGVYEQYF
>NA|TRBV7-2
CASSLGFWENRELFF
>NA|TRBV7-6
CASSPGSDTQYF
>NA|TRBV7-9
CASSLVQGLNEKLFF
>NA|TRBV20-1
CSASSRLTDFDTQYF
>NA|TRBV29-1
CSYTPGFQETQYF
>TRBD1|TRBV5-8
CASSFRGISGNTIYF
>TRBD1|TRBV5-1
CASSAGQGLPGNTIYF
>TRBD1|TRBV3-1/TRBV3-2
CASSPWDRGPHYEQYF
>NA|TRBV2
CASSELAFQETQYF
>NA|TRBV18
CASSPRGSNEKLFF
>NA|TRBV29-1
CSVAEGPLGEQYF
>TRBD1|TRBV5-4
CASSLTGGHYGYTF
>NA|TRBV4-1
CASSQARQLNTEAFF
>TRBD2|TRBV5-1
CASSPGTRGTDTQYF
>NA|TRBV4-1
CASRQLGRTMNTEAFF
>NA|TRBV20-1
CSASPAGTPSSYEQYF
>NA|TRBV4-1
CASSQEGGLSYEQYF
>NA|TRBV2
CASGMGERAEAFF
>TRBD1|TRBV9
CASSVEGQPQETQYF
>NA|TRBV6-1
CASSEALVGTSTNEKLFF
>NA|TRBV28
CASSPPVPSGEGNTIYF
>TRBD2|TRBV18
CASSPLAGDTQYF
>TRBD2|TRBV18
CASSPSWGGEVRYEQYF
>NA|TRBV18
CASSTTDREDIQYF
>NA|TRBV5-6
CASSLAADTQYF